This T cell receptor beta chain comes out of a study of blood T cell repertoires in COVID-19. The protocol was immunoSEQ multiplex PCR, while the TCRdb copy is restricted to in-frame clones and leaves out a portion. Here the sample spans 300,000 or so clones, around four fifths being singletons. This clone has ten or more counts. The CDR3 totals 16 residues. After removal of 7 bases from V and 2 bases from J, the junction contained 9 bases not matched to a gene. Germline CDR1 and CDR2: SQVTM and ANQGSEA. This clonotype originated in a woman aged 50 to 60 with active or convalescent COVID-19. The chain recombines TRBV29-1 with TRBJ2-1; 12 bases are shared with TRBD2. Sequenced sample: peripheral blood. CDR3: CSGSSGRASAYNEQFF. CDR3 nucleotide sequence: TGCAGCGGTTCTAGCGGGAGGGCCTCCGCCTACAATGAGCAGTTCTTC.